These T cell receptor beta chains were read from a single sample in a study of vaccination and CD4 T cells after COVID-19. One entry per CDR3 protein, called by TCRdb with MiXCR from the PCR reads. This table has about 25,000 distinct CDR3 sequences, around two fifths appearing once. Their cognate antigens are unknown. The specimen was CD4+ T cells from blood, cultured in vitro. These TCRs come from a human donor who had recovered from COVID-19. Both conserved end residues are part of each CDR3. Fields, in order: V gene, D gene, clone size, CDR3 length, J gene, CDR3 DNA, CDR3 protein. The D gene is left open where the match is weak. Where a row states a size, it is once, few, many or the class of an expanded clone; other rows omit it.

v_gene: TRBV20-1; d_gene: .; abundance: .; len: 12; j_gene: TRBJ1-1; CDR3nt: TGCAGTGCTAGTCCCATGGGCACTGAAGCTTTCTTT; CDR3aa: CSASPMGTEAFF
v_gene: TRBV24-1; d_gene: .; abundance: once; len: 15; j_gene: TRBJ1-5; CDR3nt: TGTGCCACCAGTGATCGTCGGCAGGGCAATCAGCCCCAGCATTTT; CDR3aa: CATSDRRQGNQPQHF
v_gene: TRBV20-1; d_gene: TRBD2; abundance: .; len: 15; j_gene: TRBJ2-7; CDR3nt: TGCAGTGCTAGAGATACCGGGAGGAGCTCCTACGAGCAGTACTTC; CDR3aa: CSARDTGRSSYEQYF
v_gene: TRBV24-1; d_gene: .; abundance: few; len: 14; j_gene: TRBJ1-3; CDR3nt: TGTGCCACCAGTGATCCCTACTCTGGAAACACCATATATTTT; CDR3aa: CATSDPYSGNTIYF
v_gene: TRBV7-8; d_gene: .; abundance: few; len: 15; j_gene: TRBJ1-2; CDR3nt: TGTGCCAGCAGCTTAGCTGGGGAGGGCAACTATGGCTACACCTTC; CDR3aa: CASSLAGEGNYGYTF
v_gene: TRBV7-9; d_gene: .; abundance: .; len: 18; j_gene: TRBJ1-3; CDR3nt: TGTGCCAGCAGCTTATTATACGGATGGGTGACCTCTGGAAACACCATATATTTT; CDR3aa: CASSLLYGWVTSGNTIYF
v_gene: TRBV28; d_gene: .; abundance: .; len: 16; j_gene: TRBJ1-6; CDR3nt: TGTGCCAGCGCCCGCCGGGACCGACGCTATAATTCACCCCTCCACTTT; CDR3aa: CASARRDRRYNSPLHF
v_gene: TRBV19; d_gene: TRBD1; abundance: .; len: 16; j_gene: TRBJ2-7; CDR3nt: TGTGCCAGTTCTCCCCGGGGCGGACAGGGGAAGTACGAGCAGTACTTC; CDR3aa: CASSPRGGQGKYEQYF
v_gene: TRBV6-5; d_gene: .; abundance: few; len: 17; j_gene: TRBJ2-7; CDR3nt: TGTGCCAGCAGTTACTTTTCCCAGGGGTCAGCCTCCTACGAGCAGTACTTC; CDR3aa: CASSYFSQGSASYEQYF
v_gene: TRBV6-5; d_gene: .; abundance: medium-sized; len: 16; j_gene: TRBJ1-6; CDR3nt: TGTGCCAGCAGTTACTCGAGTACCAGGGCTAATTCACCCCTCCACTTT; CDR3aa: CASSYSSTRANSPLHF
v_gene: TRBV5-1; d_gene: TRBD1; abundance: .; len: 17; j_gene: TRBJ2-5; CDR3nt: TGCGCCAGCAGTTCTGCTACTCCGGGACAGGGGCCCTTAACCCAGTACTTC; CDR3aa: CASSSATPGQGPLTQYF
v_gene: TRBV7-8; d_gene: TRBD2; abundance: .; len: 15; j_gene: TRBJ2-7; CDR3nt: TGTGCCAGCAGCTTACTAGCGGCGGTCTCCTACGAGCAGTACTTC; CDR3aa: CASSLLAAVSYEQYF
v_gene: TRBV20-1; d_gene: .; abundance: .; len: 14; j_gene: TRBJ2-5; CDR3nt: TGCAGTGCTAGAGGACTAACCTGGGGAGAGACCCAGTACTTC; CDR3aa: CSARGLTWGETQYF
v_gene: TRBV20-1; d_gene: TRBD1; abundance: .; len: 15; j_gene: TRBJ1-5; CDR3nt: TGCAGTGCTGCCGGGGGCGACAGGGGCAATCAGCCCCAGCATTTT; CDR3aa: CSAAGGDRGNQPQHF
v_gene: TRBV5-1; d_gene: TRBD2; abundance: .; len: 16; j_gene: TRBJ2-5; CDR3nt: TGCGCCAGCAGCCCAACTAGCGGGGGGGCCGCGGAGACCCAGTACTTC; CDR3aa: CASSPTSGGAAETQYF
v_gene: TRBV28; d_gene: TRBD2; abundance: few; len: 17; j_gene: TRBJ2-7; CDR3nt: TGTGCCAGCAGTTTATTTCCTGACGCTAGCGGGGGCTACGAGCAGTACTTC; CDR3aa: CASSLFPDASGGYEQYF
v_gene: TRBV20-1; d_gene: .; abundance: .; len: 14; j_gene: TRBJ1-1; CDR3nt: TGCAGTGCTTTAAACAGGGTATTCAACACTGAAGCTTTCTTT; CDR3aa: CSALNRVFNTEAFF
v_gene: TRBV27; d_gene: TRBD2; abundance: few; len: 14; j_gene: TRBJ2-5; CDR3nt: TGTGCCAGCAGGGGCGGGGGGGCGATCGAGACCCAGTACTTC; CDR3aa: CASRGGGAIETQYF
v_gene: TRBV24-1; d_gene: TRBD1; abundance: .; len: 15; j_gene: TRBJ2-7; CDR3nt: TGTGCCACCAGTGACCCCGGGACAGGGGGGGCCGAGCAGTACTTC; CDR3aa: CATSDPGTGGAEQYF
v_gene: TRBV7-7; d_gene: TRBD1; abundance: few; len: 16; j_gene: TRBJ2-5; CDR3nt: TGTGCTAGCAGCTTAGCGCCCCGGACAGGTACAGAGACCCAGTACTTC; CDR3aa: CASSLAPRTGTETQYF
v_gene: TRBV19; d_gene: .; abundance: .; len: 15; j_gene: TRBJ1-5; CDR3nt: TGTGCCAGTAGTAGAGGGACCGTGAGCAATCAGCCCCAGCATTTT; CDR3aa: CASSRGTVSNQPQHF
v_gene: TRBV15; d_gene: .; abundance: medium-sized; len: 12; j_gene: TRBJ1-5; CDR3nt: TGTGCCACCAGCGAGCGGGGGTATGGCCAGCATTTT; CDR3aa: CATSERGYGQHF
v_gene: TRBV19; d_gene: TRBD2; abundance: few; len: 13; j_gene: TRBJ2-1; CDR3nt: TGTGCCAGCGGGACTAGCGGACACAATGAGCAGTTCTTC; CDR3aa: CASGTSGHNEQFF
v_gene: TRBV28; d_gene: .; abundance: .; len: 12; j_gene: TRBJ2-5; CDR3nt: TGTGCCAGTTGCCGCGGGTGGGAGACCCAGTACTTC; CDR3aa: CASCRGWETQYF
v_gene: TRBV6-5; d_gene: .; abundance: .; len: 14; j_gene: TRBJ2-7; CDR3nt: TGTGCCAGCAGTTACGGGGGACTCACCTACGAGCAGTACTTC; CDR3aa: CASSYGGLTYEQYF
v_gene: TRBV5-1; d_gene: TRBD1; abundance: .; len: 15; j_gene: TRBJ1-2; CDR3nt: TGCGCCAGCAGCTTGGCCCCGACAGGGAACTATGGCTACACCTTC; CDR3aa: CASSLAPTGNYGYTF
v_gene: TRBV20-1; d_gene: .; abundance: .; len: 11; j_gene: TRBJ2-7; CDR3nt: TGCAGTGCTGTAGGCTCCTACGAGCAGTACTTC; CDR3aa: CSAVGSYEQYF
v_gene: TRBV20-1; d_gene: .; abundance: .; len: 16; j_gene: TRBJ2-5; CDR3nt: TGCAGTGCTAGAGATCAGGGGCGGGGATGGAAAGAGACCCAGTACTTC; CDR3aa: CSARDQGRGWKETQYF
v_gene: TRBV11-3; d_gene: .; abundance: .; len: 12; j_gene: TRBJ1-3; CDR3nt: TGTGCCAGCAGCTACGTTGGAAACACCATATATTTT; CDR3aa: CASSYVGNTIYF
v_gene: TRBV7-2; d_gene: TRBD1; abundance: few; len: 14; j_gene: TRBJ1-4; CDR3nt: TGTGCCAGCAGCCCAGGGGCAGGGGGGGAAAAACTGTTTTTT; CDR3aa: CASSPGAGGEKLFF
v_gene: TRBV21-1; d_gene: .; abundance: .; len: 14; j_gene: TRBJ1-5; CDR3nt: TGTGCCAGCAGCAAAAAGACAGACCATCAGCCCCAGCATTTT; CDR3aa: CASSKKTDHQPQHF
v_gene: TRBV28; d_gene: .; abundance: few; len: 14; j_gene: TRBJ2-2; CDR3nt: TGTGCCAGTTCGTCGGCAACGAACACCGGGGAGCTGTTTTTT; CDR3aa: CASSSATNTGELFF
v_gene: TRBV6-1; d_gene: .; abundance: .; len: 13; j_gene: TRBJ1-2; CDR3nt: TGTGCCAGCTCTAGGGGAGCTAACTATGGCTACACCTTC; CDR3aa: CASSRGANYGYTF
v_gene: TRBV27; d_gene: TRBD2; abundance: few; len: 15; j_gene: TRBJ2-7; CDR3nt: TGTGCCAGCAGTTTCTCTAGCGGGAGCTCCTACGAGCAGTACTTC; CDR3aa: CASSFSSGSSYEQYF
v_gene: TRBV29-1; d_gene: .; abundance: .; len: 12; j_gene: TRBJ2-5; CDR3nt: TGCAGCGTTGCCAGCCCCCGAGAGACCCAGTACTTC; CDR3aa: CSVASPRETQYF
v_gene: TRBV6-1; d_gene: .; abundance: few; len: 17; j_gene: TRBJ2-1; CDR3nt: TGTGCCAGCAGTGAATGGCCCCCGGGGTTGACGGGCAATGAGCAGTTCTTC; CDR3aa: CASSEWPPGLTGNEQFF
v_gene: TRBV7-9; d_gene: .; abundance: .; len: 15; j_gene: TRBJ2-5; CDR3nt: TGTGCCAGCAGCGGGGGGACCCATCCCCAAGATACCCAGTACTTC; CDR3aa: CASSGGTHPQDTQYF
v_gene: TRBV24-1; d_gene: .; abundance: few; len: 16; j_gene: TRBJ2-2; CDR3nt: TGTGCCACCAGTGATTATCAGGGGGGGAACACCGGGGAGCTGTTTTTT; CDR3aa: CATSDYQGGNTGELFF
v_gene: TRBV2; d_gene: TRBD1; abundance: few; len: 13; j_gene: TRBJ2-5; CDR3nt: TGTGCCAGCCTGAGGGGGCCTCAAGAGACCCAGTACTTC; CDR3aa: CASLRGPQETQYF
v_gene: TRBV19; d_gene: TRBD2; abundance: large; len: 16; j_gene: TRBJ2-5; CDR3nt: TGTGCCAGTAGTGGGGGACTAGTATTCGCCGGGGAGACCCAGTACTTC; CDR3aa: CASSGGLVFAGETQYF
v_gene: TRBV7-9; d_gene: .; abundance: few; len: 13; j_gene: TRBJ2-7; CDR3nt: TGTGCCAGCAGCTCCCCAAGCTTTGGGGAGCAGTACTTC; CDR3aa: CASSSPSFGEQYF
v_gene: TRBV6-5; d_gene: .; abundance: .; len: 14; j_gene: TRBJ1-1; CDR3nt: TGTGCCAGCAGTTATGATTCGGGGGACACTGAAGCTTTCTTT; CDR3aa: CASSYDSGDTEAFF
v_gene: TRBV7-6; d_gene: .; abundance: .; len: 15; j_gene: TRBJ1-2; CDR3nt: TGTGCCAGCAGCCCCCTTTCCGGGACGGCCTATGGCTACACCTTC; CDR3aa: CASSPLSGTAYGYTF
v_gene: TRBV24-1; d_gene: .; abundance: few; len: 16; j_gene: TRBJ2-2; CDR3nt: TGTGCCACCAGTGATTCGACGGGAGAAATCACCGGGGAGCTGTTTTTT; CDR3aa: CATSDSTGEITGELFF
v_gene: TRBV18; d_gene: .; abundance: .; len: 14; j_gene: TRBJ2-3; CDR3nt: TGTGCCAGCTCATCGAGCTCCGCAGGGGATACGCAGTATTTT; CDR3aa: CASSSSSAGDTQYF